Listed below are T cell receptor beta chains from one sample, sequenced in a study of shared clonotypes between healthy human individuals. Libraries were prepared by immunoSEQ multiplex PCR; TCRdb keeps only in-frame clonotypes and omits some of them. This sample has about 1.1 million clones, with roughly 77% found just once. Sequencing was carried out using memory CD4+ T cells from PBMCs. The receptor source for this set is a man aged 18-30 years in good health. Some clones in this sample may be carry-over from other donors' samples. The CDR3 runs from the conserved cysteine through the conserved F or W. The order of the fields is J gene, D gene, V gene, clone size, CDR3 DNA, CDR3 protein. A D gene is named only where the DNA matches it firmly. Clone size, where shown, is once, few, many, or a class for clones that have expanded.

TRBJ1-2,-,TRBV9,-,TGTGCCAGCAGCGTAAACAGCGTACCCATTGGCTACACCTTC,CASSVNSVPIGYTF
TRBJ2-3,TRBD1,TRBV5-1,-,TGCGCCAGCAGCTCAAACCGGGACAGGGACACAGATACGCAGTATTTT,CASSSNRDRDTDTQYF
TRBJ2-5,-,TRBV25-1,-,TGTGCCAGCAGTGACCCCGACAGGTCGGGGACCCAGTACTTC,CASSDPDRSGTQYF
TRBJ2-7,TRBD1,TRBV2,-,TGTGCCAGCATGAGGGGACAGGATCCCTACGAGCAGTACTTC,CASMRGQDPYEQYF
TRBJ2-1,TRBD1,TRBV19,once,TGTGCCAGCCATGACAGGGGTGAGCAGTTCTTC,CASHDRGEQFF
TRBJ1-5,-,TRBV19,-,TGTGCCAGTAGTCCCCGGGACTCTAAGGGGATATATAGCAATCAGCCCCAGCATTTT,CASSPRDSKGIYSNQPQHF
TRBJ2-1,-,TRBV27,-,TGTGCCAGCAGTCCGTTGGGAGTTCAGTACAATGAGCAGTTCTTC,CASSPLGVQYNEQFF
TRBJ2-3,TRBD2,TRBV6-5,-,TGTGCCAGCAGCCAGCGGGAGCTTGGAGATACGCAGTATTTT,CASSQRELGDTQYF
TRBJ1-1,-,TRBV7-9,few,TGTGCCAGCAGCTTGACCCCGGACACTGAAGCTTTCTTT,CASSLTPDTEAFF
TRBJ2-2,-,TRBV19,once,TGTGCCACCCTCTCCACCCCAAATAGAATGTTTTTT,CATLSTPNRMFF
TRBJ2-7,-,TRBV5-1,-,TGCGCCAGCAGCTTGTCTCCGGAATACTACGAGCAGTACTTC,CASSLSPEYYEQYF
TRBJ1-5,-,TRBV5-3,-,TGTGCCAGAAGCTTGGACAGGGCTTATAGCAATCAGCCCCAGCATTTT,CARSLDRAYSNQPQHF
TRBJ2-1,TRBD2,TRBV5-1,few,TGCGCCAGCAGCTTCGGACTAGCGGGAGTTATTAAGTATGAGCAGTTCTTC,CASSFGLAGVIKYEQFF
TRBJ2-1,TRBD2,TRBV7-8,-,TGTGCCAGCAGCTTAACCACCAACAGCGGGAGGCAGTTCTTC,CASSLTTNSGRQFF
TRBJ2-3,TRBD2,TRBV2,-,TGTGCCAGCGCCGGGAGGTTCACAGATACGCAGTATTTT,CASAGRFTDTQYF
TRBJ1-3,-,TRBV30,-,TGTGCCTGGTTAAGAGGGAGATCCGGAAACACCATATATTTT,CAWLRGRSGNTIYF
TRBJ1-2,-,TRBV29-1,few,TGCAGCGTTGGGGGCAGCCACTATGGCTACACCTTC,CSVGGSHYGYTF
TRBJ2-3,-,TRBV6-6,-,TGTGCCAGCAGGGGAGGGGGCGGGTACACAGATACGCAGTATTTT,CASRGGGGYTDTQYF
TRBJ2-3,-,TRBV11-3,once,TGTGCCAGCAGCTTAGACCGGGACACAGATACGCAGTATTTT,CASSLDRDTDTQYF
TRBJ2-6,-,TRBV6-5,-,TGTGCCAGCTCGGGCTCTGGGGCCAACGTCCTGACTTTC,CASSGSGANVLTF
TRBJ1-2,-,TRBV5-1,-,TGCGCCAGCAGCTCCATGAGGGGTGGATATGGCTACACCTTC,CASSSMRGGYGYTF
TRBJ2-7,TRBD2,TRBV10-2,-,TGCGCCAGCAGTGCTGACGGGAGGGGTACCTACGAGCAGTACTTC,CASSADGRGTYEQYF
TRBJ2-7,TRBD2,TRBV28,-,TGTGCCAGCAGTTTGATACTAGCGGGAGTAGGCGAGCAGTACTTC,CASSLILAGVGEQYF
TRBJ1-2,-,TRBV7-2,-,TGTGCCAGCAGTTTACCGGGGTTCGGCTATGGCTACACCTTC,CASSLPGFGYGYTF
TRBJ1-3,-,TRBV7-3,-,TGTGCCAGCAGCTTATCGGGTTCAGTAAACACCATATATTTT,CASSLSGSVNTIYF
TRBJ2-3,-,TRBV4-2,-,TGTGCCAGCAGCCAAGATCGAGTAGCCGCAGATACGCAGTATTTT,CASSQDRVAADTQYF
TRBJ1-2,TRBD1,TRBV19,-,TGTGCCAGTAGCCCCAGGGGGCGCGACTATGGCTACACCTTC,CASSPRGRDYGYTF
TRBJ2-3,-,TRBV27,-,TGTGCCAGCAGGCAAGTCGACACAGATACGCAGTATTTT,CASRQVDTDTQYF
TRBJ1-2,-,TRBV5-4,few,TGTGCCAGCAGCTTGCGTCGATGGGGCAGGACCTCTAACCACTATGGCTACACCTTC,CASSLRRWGRTSNHYGYTF
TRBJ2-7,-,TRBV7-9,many,TGTGCCAGCAGTTCGGGACGGGACTACGAGCAGTACTTC,CASSSGRDYEQYF
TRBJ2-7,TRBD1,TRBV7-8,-,TGTGCCAGCAGCTTAGCAGGGGGCGAGGGCGAGCAGTACTTC,CASSLAGGEGEQYF
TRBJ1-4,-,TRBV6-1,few,TGTGCCAGCAGTGCCACAGGGAAGTATGAAAAACTGTTTTTT,CASSATGKYEKLFF
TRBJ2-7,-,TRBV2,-,TGTGCCAGCAGCCCGGAGCCCTACGAGCAGTACTTC,CASSPEPYEQYF
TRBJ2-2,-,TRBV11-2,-,TGTGCCAGCAGCCTCGGGGCGGGAAGTTTGAACACCGGGGAGCTGTTTTTT,CASSLGAGSLNTGELFF
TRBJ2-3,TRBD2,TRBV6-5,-,TGTGCCAGCAGGGGACTAGCGCTTACAGATACGCAGTATTTT,CASRGLALTDTQYF
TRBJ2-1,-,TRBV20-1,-,TGCAGACCCGGACTTTTAAATGAGCAGTTCTTC,CRPGLLNEQFF
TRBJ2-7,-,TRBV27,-,TGTGCCAGCAGTTTATATGGGGACGAGCAGTACTTC,CASSLYGDEQYF
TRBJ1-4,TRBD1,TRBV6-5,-,TGTGCCAGCAGTAGAACAGGGGGCTCTGAAAAACTGTTTTTT,CASSRTGGSEKLFF
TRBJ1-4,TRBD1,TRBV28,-,TGTGCCAGCAGTCCGCCGGGACAGGGGGCACAAAAACTGTTTTTT,CASSPPGQGAQKLFF
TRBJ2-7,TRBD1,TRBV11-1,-,TGTGCCAGCAGCGACCGGGACAGGGCCTCTGGCGAGCAGTACTTC,CASSDRDRASGEQYF
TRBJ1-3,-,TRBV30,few,TGTGCCTGGAGGGCCATCAGAGGGTTTGGAAACACCATATATTTT,CAWRAIRGFGNTIYF
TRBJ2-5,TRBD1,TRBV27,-,TGTGCCAGCAGTACCGGGACAGGGCCAGAGACCCAGTACTTC,CASSTGTGPETQYF
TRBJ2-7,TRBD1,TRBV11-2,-,TGTGCCAGCAGCTCCAACAGGGGGCTTGAGCAGTACTTC,CASSSNRGLEQYF
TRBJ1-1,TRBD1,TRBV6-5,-,TGTGCCAGCAGCCGACAGGGAAGGGACACTGAAGCTTTCTTT,CASSRQGRDTEAFF
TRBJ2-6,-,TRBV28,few,TGTGCCAGCAGTTTATGGGATTCGGGGGCCAACGTCCTGACTTTC,CASSLWDSGANVLTF
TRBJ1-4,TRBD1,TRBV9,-,TGTGCCAGCAGCGAACGGGACAGCCCATCGAATGAAAAACTGTTTTTT,CASSERDSPSNEKLFF
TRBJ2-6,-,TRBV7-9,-,TGTGCCAGCCCTGGCAGGAGCTCTGGGGCCAACGTCCTGACTTTC,CASPGRSSGANVLTF
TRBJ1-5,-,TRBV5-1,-,TGCGCCAGCAGCTTGGGAATAATACAGGGACAGCCCCAGCATTTT,CASSLGIIQGQPQHF
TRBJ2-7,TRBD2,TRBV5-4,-,TGTGCCAGCAGCCCGACTAGCGGGAGTGGTTACGAGCAGTACTTC,CASSPTSGSGYEQYF
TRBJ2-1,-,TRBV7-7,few,TGTGCCAGCAGCCTGGATGGGGCGGGAAGGGAGCAGTTCTTC,CASSLDGAGREQFF